Described below is a single TCR beta chain sequence and its context. The antigen is undetermined. With random hexamers, reverse transcription was performed on roughly 0.5 to 1 ug of RNA. Amplification of TCR beta CDR3 spanned 54 Vbeta and 13 Jbeta via immunoSEQ multiplex PCR. TCRdb passed the immunoSEQ multiplex PCR reads through MiXCR, listing each CDR3 protein once. The sample records under 95,000 distinct CDR3 sequences, roughly 94% being singletons. The data were obtained in a study of CD8 T cells in Susac syndrome. Findings of the study overall: Susac-specific public clones found in total CD8+ repertoires numbered about 17, and those in CD8+ TEMRA repertoires numbered 4 to 6.

Germline CDR1 reads MNHEY; CDR2 reads SVGAGI. CDR3 length: 15 residues. Germline trimming cut 5 bases from V and 3 bases from J; bases unmatched to any gene: 6. In Susac syndrome patients, recently defined diagnostic criteria for definite or probable disease were met. It was negative isolation that provided the CD8+ and CD4+ T cells, whereas TEMRA cells were enriched by FACS. V and J are TRBV6-5 and TRBJ2-5; TRBD1 aligns across 10 bases. The origin of this receptor is a human donor with Susac syndrome. Sequenced input: CD8+ T cells from PBMCs. The CDR3 sequence is CASSNWDRGKETQYF. The CDR3 DNA sequence: TGTGCCAGCAGTAATTGGGACAGGGGAAAAGAGACCCAGTACTTC.